This T cell receptor (beta chain) was sequenced in a study of T cells in women clearing cervical HPV infection. In the case of this clone: The observed sequence ends 3 residues before the CDR3 terminus, with the missing tail filled in from the germline J gene.

Here immunoSEQ multiplex PCR was the method, and the copy in TCRdb shows in-frame clones only, minus some. The sample's table shows tens of thousands of clones. The germline V gene has CDR1 DFQATT and CDR2 SNEGSKA (reference sequence). This CDR3 has 15 residues. Sequenced sample: blood buffy coat. The receptor's source is a woman aged 18-70 years with a cervical HPV16 infection that either progressed to CIN3+ or cleared (not recorded which). The chain has TRBV20-1 and TRBJ2-2; D assignment may be TRBD1 or TRBD2 (6 bases each). The CDR3 bases that were read are TGCAGTGCTAGAGATCTAGGAGGGGGAAATTCACCG. Its protein product is CSARDLGGGNSP. The whole CDR3 region reads CSARDLGGGNSPLFF.